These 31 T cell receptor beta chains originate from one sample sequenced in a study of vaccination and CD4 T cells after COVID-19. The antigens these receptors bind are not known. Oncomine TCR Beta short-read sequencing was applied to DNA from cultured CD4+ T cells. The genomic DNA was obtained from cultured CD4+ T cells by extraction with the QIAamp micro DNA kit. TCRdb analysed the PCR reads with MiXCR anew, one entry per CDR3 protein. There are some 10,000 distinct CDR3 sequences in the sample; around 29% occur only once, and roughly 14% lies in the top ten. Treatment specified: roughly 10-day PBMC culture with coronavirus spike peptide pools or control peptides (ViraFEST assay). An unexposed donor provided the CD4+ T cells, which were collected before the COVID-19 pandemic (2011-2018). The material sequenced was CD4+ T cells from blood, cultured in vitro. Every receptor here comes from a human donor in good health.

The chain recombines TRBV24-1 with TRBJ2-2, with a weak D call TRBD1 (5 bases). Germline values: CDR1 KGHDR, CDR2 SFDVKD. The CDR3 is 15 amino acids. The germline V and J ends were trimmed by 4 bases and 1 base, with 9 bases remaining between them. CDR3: CATSDPTVNTGELFF. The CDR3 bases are TGTGCCACCAGTGACCCGACAGTGAACACCGGGGAGCTGTTTTTT.

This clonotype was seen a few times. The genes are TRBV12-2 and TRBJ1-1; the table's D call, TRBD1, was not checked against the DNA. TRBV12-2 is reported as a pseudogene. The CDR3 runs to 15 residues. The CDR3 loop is CASRSDPTGPTEAFF. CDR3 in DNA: TGTGCAAGTCGCTCCGACCCTACAGGGCCGACTGAAGCTTTCTTT.

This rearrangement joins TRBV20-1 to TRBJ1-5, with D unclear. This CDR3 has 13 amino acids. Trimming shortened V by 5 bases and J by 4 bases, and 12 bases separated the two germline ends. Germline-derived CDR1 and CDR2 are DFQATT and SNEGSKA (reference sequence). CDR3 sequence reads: CSAFPGKNQPQHF. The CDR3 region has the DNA TGCAGTGCTTTTCCGGGTAAGAATCAGCCCCAGCATTTT.

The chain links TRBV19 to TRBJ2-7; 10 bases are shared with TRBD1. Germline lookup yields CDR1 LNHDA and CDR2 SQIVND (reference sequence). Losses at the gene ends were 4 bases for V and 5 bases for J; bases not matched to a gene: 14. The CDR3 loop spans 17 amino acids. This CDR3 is CASSTRLGGQGSHEQYF. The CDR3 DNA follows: TGTGCCAGTAGTACTCGACTGGGGGGACAGGGGTCCCACGAGCAGTACTTC.

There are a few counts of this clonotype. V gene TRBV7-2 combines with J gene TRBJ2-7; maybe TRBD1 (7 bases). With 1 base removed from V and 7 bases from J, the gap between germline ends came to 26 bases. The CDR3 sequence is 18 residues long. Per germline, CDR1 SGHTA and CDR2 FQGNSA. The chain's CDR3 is CASSLVSGLVAARGEQYF. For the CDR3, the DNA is TGTGCCAGCAGCTTAGTTTCAGGTTTAGTAGCGGCCAGGGGGGAGCAGTACTTC.

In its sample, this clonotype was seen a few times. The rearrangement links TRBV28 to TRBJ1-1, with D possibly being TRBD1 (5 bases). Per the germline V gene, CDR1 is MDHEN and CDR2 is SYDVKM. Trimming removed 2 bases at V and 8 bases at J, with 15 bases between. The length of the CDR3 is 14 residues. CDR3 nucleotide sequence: TGTGCCAGCAGTTTACCAACCGGGCAGGGAGAAGCTTTCTTT. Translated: CASSLPTGQGEAFF.

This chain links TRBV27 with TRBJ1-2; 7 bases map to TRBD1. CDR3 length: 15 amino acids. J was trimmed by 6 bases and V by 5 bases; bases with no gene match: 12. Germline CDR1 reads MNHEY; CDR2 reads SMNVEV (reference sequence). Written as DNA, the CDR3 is TGTGCCAGCAGTGGGGCGCTACAGGGGATAAATGGCTACACCTTC. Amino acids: CASSGALQGINGYTF.

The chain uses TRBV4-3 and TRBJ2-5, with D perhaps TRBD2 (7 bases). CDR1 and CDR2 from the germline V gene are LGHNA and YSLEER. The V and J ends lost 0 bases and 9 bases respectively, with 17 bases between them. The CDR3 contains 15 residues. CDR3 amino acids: CASSQDTWEGGSQYF. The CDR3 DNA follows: TGCGCCAGCAGCCAAGATACTTGGGAGGGGGGGTCCCAGTACTTC.

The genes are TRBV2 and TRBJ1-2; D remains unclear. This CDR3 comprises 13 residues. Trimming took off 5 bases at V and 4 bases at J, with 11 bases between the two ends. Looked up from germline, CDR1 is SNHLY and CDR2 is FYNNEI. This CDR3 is CASSNNPLYGYTF. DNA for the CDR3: TGTGCCAGCAGTAATAATCCTCTCTATGGCTACACCTTC.

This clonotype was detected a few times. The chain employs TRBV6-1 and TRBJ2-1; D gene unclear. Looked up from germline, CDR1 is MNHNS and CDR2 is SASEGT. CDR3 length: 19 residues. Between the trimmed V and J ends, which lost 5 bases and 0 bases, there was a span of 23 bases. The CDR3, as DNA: TGTGCCAGCAGTCAACCCCTCGGAGATGCTCGAAGCTCCTACAATGAGCAGTTCTTC. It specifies CASSQPLGDARSSYNEQFF.

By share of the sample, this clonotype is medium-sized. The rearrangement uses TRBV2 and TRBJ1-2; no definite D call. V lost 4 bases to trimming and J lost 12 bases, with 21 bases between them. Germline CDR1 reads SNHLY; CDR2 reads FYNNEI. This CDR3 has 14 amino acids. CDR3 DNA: TGTGCCAGCAGTGCCATCCGGGATGCCGCCCGTCACACCTTC. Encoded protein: CASSAIRDAARHTF.

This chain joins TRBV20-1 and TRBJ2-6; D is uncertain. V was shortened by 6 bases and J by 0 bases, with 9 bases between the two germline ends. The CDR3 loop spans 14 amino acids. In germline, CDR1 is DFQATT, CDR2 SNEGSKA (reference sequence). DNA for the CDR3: TGCAGTGCCGAACGTCGCTCTGGGGCCAACGTCCTGACTTTC. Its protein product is CSAERRSGANVLTF.

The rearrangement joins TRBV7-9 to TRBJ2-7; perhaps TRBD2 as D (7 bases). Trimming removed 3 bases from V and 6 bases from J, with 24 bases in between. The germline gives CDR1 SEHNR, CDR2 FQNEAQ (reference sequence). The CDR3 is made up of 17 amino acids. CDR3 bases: TGTGCCAGCAGCTTGCCACTTGGGGGGGCCACCTTCGGCGAGCAGTACTTC. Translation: CASSLPLGGATFGEQYF. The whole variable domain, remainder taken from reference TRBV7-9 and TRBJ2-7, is DTGVSQNPRHKITKRGQNVTFRCDPISEHNRLYWYRQTLGQGPEFLTYFQNEAQLEKSRLLSDRFSAERPKGSFSTLEIQRTEQGDSAMYLCASSLPLGGATFGEQYFGPGTRLTVT.

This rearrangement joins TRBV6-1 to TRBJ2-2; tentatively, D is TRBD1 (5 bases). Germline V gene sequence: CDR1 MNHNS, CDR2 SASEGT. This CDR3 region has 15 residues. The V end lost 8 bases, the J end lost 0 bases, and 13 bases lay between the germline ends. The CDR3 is CASSTRQTNTGELFF. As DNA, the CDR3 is TGTGCCAGCTCCACCAGACAGACGAACACCGGGGAGCTGTTTTTT.

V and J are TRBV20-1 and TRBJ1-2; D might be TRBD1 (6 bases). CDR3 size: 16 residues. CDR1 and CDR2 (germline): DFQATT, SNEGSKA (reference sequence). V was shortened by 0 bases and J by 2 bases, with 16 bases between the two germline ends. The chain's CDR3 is CSARDRRTVINYGYTF. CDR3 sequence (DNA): TGCAGTGCTAGAGATCGAAGGACAGTGATCAACTATGGCTACACCTTC.

The CDR3 DNA reads as TGTGCCAGCAGCTATCAGGGGGGTAGAGGGACTGAAGCTTTCTTT. Its translation: CASSYQGGRGTEAFF. This chain joins TRBV28 and TRBJ1-1; 7 bases match TRBD1. The CDR3 consists of 15 residues. With 6 bases clipped from V and 5 bases from J, the junction kept 12 bases outside the gene matches. The germline V gene encodes CDR1 MDHEN and CDR2 SYDVKM. Combining the CDR3 with reference TRBV28 and TRBJ1-1 gives the whole variable domain DVKVTQSSRYLVKRTGEKVFLECVQDMDHENMFWYRQDPGLGLRLIYFSYDVKMKEKGDIPEGYSVSREKKERFSLILESASTNQTSMYLCASSYQGGRGTEAFFGQGTRLTVV.

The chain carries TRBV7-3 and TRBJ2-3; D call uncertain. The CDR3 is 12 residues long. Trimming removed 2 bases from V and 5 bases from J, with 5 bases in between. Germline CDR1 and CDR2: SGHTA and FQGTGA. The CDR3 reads CASSLLGDTQYF. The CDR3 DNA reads TGTGCCAGCAGCTTATTAGGAGATACGCAGTATTTT.

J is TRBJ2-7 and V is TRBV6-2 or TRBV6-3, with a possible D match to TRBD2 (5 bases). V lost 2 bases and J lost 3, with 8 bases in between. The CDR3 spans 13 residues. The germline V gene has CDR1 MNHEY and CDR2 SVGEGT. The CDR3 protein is CASSYLDYYEQYF. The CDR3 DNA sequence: TGTGCCAGCAGTTACCTCGACTACTACGAGCAGTACTTC.

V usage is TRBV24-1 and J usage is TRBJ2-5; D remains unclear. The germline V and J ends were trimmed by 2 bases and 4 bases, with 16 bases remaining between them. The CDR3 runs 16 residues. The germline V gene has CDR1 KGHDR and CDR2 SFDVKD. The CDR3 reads CATSDSSLGPGETQYF. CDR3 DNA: TGTGCCACCAGTGATTCCTCACTTGGACCGGGAGAGACCCAGTACTTC.

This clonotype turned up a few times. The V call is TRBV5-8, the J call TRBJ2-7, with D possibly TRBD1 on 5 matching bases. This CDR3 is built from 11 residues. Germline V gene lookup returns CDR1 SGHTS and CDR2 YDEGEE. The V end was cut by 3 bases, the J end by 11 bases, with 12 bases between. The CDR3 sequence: CASSYAGIEYF. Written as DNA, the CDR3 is TGTGCCAGCAGCTACGCAGGGATTGAGTACTTC.

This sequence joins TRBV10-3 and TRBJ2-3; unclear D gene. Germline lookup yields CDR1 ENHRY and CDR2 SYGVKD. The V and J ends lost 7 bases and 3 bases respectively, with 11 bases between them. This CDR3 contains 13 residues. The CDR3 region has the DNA TGTGCCATCACATTCTCGCGGACAGATACGCAGTATTTT. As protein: CAITFSRTDTQYF.

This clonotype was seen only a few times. CDR3 sequence (DNA): TGTGCCAGCAGCCCTGGACACTTTAGCAATCAGCCCCAGCATTTT. The encoded protein is CASSPGHFSNQPQHF. This chain joins TRBV6-8 and TRBJ1-5; a possible D gene is TRBD1 (5 bases). Trimming stripped 6 bases from V and 0 bases from J, with 12 bases between. CDR3 length: 15 residues. Looked up from germline, CDR1 is MNHGY and CDR2 is SAAAGT.

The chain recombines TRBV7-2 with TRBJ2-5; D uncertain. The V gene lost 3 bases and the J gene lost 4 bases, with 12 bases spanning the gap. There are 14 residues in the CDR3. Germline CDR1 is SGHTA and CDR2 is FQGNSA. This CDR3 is CASSFEMGGETQYF. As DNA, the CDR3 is TGTGCCAGCAGCTTCGAAATGGGTGGAGAGACCCAGTACTTC.

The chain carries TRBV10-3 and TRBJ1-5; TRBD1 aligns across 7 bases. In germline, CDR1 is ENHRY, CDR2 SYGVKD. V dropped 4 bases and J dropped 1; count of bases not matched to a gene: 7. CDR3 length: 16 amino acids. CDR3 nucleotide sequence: TGTGCCATCAGTGGACAGGGCGCGTTAAGCAATCAGCCCCAGCATTTT. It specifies CAISGQGALSNQPQHF.

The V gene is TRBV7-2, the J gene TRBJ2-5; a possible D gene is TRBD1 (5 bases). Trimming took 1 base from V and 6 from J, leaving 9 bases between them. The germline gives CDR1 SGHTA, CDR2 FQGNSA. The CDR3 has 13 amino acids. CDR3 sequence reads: CASSLEGLKTQYF. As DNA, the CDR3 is TGTGCCAGCAGCTTAGAGGGGCTAAAGACCCAGTACTTC.

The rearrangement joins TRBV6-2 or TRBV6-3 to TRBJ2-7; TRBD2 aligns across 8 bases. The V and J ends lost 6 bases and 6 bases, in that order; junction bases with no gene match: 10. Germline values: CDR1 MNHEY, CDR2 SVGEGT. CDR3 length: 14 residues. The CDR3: CASSPGTSQIEQYF. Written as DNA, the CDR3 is TGTGCCAGCAGCCCCGGGACTAGTCAGATCGAGCAGTACTTC.

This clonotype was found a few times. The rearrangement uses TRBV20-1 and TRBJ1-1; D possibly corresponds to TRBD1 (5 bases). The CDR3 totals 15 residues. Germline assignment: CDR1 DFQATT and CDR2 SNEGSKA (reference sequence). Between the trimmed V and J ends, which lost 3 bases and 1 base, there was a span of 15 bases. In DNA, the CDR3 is TGCAGTGCTAGCACACCTATTCAGGGGAACACTGAAGCTTTCTTT. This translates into CSASTPIQGNTEAFF.

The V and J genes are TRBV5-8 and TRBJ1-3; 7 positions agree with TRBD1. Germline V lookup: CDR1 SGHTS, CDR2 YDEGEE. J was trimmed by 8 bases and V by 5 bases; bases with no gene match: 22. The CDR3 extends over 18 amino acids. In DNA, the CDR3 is TGTGCCAGCAGTCCCTCACAGGGGCTACCTACTCTTGGGCACACCATATATTTT. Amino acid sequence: CASSPSQGLPTLGHTIYF.

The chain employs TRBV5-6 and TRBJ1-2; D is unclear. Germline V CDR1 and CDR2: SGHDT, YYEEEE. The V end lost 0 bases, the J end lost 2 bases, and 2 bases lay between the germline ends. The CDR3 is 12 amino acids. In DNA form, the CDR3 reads TGTGCCAGCAGCTTGGAGAACTATGGCTACACCTTC. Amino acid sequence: CASSLENYGYTF.

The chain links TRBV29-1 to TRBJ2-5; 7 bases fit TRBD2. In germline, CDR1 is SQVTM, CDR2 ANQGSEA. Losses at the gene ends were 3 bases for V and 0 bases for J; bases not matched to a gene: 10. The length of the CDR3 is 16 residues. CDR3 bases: TGCAGCGTTGACCACCCTAGCGGCAGGTACCAAGAGACCCAGTACTTC. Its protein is CSVDHPSGRYQETQYF.

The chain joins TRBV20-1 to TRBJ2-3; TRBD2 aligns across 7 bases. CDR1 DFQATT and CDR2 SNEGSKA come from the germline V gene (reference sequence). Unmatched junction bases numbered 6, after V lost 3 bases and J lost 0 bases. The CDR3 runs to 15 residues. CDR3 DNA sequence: TGCAGTGCTAGCCTTGCGGGAGCCAGCACAGATACGCAGTATTTT. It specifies CSASLAGASTDTQYF.